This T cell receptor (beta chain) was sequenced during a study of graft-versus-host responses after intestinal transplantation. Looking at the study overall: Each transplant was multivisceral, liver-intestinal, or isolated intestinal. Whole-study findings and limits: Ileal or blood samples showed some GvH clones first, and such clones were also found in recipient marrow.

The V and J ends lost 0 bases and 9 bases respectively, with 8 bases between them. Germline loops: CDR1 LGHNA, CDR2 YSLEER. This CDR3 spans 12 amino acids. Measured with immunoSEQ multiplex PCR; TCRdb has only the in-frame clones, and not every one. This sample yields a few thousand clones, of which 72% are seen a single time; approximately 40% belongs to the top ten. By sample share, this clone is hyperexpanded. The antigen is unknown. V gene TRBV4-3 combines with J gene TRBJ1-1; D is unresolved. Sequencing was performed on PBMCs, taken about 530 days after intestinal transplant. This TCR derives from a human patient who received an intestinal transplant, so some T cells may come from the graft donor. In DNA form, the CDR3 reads TGCGCCAGCAGCCAAGATGGAGAAAAAGCTTTCTTT. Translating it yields CASSQDGEKAFF.